Only one count was recorded for the clone carrying this T cell receptor (beta chain). As yet, its antigen is unknown. The template used for profiling TCR beta VDJ and CDR3 was genomic DNA. MiXCR was run by TCRdb on the reads, yielding one entry per CDR3 protein. The data hold tens of thousands of distinct CDR3 sequences, with about 70% observed a single time. Patients chosen for sequencing had CD8+CD57+ cells that had expanded, as shown by flow cytometry. This record belongs to a study of CD8+CD57+ T cells in acquired aplastic anemia. Points from the study as a whole: Patients were compared with controls for CD8+ Simpson's diversity, and no significant difference emerged.

The CDR3 consists of 16 residues. The germline V gene encodes CDR1 DFQATT and CDR2 SNEGSKA (reference sequence). Deletions cut 3 bases from V and 5 bases from J, with 17 bases between. V is TRBV20-1 and J is TRBJ1-6; D is perhaps TRBD1 (5 bases). What was sequenced was sorted CD4+, CD8+, or CD8+CD57+ T cells (not recorded which) from PBMCs. The TCR sequence derives from a human donor with aplastic anemia. CDR3 amino acids: CSARWPGDFDNSPLHF. CDR3 DNA: TGCAGTGCTAGGTGGCCTGGGGACTTCGATAATTCACCCCTCCACTTT.